This T cell receptor beta chain was sequenced in a study of response to subunit inactivated influenza vaccine. Each CDR3 protein gets one entry after TCRdb re-called the RT-PCR reads with MiXCR. The sample holds hundreds of thousands of distinct CDR3 sequences; about 7.6% are singletons and the top ten take around 13%. The CDR3 consists of 12 residues. V was trimmed by 4 bases and J by 4 bases, leaving 8 bases between them. The V gene's germline CDR1 is ENHRY and CDR2 SYGVKD. Overall study results and limits: Authors suggested seasonal influenza vaccinations each recruit few new T cells.

This clonotype was observed at least ten times. The target antigen is unknown. Source: PBMCs from blood, taken 23 to 25 months after vaccination. The receptor comes from a man aged 50 to 69 who received an inactivated influenza vaccine. The chain is built from TRBV10-3 and TRBJ2-7, with D hard to call. CDR3 nucleotides: TGTGCCATCAGTGCAGCTCTATACGAGCAGTACTTC. It encodes CAISAALYEQYF.